Shown below are 14 T cell receptor beta chains from a single sample sequenced in a study of blood T cell repertoires in COVID-19. Repertoires were generated with immunoSEQ multiplex PCR, while TCRdb's copy carries only in-frame clones and drops some. Of around 250,000 clones listed, approximately 78% were seen once; the top ten hold less than 4%. Sequencing used peripheral blood. All receptors come from a woman under 30 with acute or convalescent COVID-19.

The J gene is TRBJ2-3, the V gene TRBV6-4; 7 bases are a match to TRBD2. V lost 2 bases and J lost 4; bases outside the gene matches: 3. The germline CDR1 and CDR2 sequences are MRHNA and SNTAGT. The CDR3 runs 14 residues. The CDR3 DNA follows: TGTGCCAGCAGTGACCGGGAGGAAGCAGATACGCAGTATTTT. Amino acids: CASSDREEADTQYF.

This chain connects TRBV7-2 to TRBJ1-2; TRBD1 aligns across 8 bases. This CDR3 spans 13 amino acids. The ends lost 5 bases at V and 4 bases at J; junction bases unmatched: 3. In germline, CDR1 is SGHTA, CDR2 FQGNSA. CDR3 sequence reads: CASSAGQGYGYTF. For the CDR3, the DNA is TGTGCCAGCAGCGCTGGACAGGGCTATGGCTACACCTTC. Supplemented by reference TRBV7-2 and TRBJ1-2, the full variable domain reads GAGVSQSPSNKVTEKGKDVELRCDPISGHTALYWYRQSLGQGLEFLIYFQGNSAPDKSGLPSDRFSAERTGGSVSTLTIQRTQQEDSAVYLCASSAGQGYGYTFGSGTRLTVV.

The sample holds a few counts of this clone. The V gene is TRBV2, the J gene TRBJ2-2; 7 nucleotides line up with TRBD2. The V gene's germline CDR1 is SNHLY and CDR2 FYNNEI. This CDR3 is 15 amino acids long. With V trimmed by 6 bases and J by 7 bases, 11 bases remained unmatched. As DNA, the CDR3 is TGTGCCAGCAGCCAGACTAGCCCCCGAGACGGGGAGCTGTTTTTT. It is translated as CASSQTSPRDGELFF.

The V gene is TRBV4-3, the J gene TRBJ2-2; the match to TRBD2 covers 7 bases. The germline gives CDR1 LGHNA, CDR2 YSLEER. The V and J ends lost 1 base and 3 bases, in that order; junction bases with no gene match: 11. The CDR3 covers 18 residues. The DNA for the CDR3 is TGCGCCAGCAGCCAAGCGAACGAACTAGCGAGTTACACCGGGGAGCTGTTTTTT. Translated: CASSQANELASYTGELFF.

The CDR3 here is CASSHGVSSYNEQFF. CDR3 nucleotides: TGTGCCAGCAGCCACGGGGTTAGCTCCTACAATGAGCAGTTCTTC. This chain links TRBV3-1 (or the pseudogene TRBV3-2) with TRBJ2-1, with a weak D call TRBD2 (5 bases). V was clipped by 3 bases and J by 0 bases, with 9 bases between them. Germline V gene data show CDR1 as LGHDT and CDR2 as YNNKEL (reference sequence). The CDR3 is made up of 15 amino acids.

The chain uses TRBV13 and TRBJ1-6, with TRBD1 matching 9 bases. V lost 4 bases and J lost 7; bases outside the gene matches: 8. The CDR3 contains 16 residues. In germline, CDR1 is PRHDT, CDR2 FYEKMQ (reference sequence). The CDR3 sequence: CASSSEPGQGNSPLHF. CDR3 bases: TGTGCCAGCAGCTCCGAACCGGGACAGGGAAATTCACCCCTCCACTTT.

The chain combines TRBV5-1 with TRBJ2-1; D remains ambiguous. The ends were cut back, 0 bases at V and 10 bases at J, with 14 bases in the middle. CDR1 SGHRS and CDR2 YFSETQ come from the germline V gene. The CDR3 is 14 amino acids. CDR3 protein: CASSLDEVPVEQFF. In nucleotides, the CDR3 is TGCGCCAGCAGCTTGGACGAAGTCCCAGTCGAGCAGTTCTTC.

The V gene is TRBV29-1, the J gene TRBJ1-1; D is possibly TRBD1 (6 bases). CDR3 length: 13 amino acids. The ends were cut back, 6 bases at V and 9 bases at J, with 20 bases in the middle. Germline values: CDR1 SQVTM, CDR2 ANQGSEA. The CDR3 coding sequence is TGCAGCGTCGGAACCACAGGGCTCGGAAAAGCTTTCTTT. It is translated as CSVGTTGLGKAFF.

The rearrangement uses TRBV7-3 and TRBJ2-1; possibly TRBD2 for D (5 bases). CDR1 and CDR2 from the germline V gene are SGHTA and FQGTGA. The V and J ends lost 2 bases and 10 bases respectively, with 12 bases between them. The CDR3 extends over 13 amino acids. CDR3 protein: CASSLDLGGEQFF. The CDR3 bases are TGTGCCAGCAGCTTAGATCTTGGAGGCGAGCAGTTCTTC.

Only one count was recorded for this clone. This chain's CDR3 is CASSLPGTSYSNEQFF. CDR3 coding DNA: TGCGCCAGCAGCTTGCCCGGGACTAGCTACAGCAATGAGCAGTTCTTC. The chain uses TRBV5-1 and TRBJ2-1; 9 bases match TRBD2. The CDR3 contains 16 residues. V was clipped by 1 base and J by 6 bases; unmatched bases: 8. Germline loops: CDR1 SGHRS, CDR2 YFSETQ. Full variable domain (rest looked up from reference TRBV5-1 and TRBJ2-1): KAGVTQTPRYLIKTRGQQVTLSCSPISGHRSVSWYQQTPGQGLQFLFEYFSETQRNKGNFPGRFSGRQFSNSRSEMNVSTLELGDSALYLCASSLPGTSYSNEQFFGPGTRLTVL.

The genes are TRBV10-3 and TRBJ2-1; the match to TRBD2 covers 7 bases. Losses at the gene ends were 2 bases for V and 7 bases for J; bases not matched to a gene: 5. This CDR3 has 14 amino acids. CDR1 ENHRY and CDR2 SYGVKD come from the germline V gene. CDR3 nucleotides: TGTGCCATCAGTGAGCGGGAGGTGGAGAATGAGCAGTTCTTC. Protein sequence: CAISEREVENEQFF.

This rearrangement joins TRBV10-3 to TRBJ1-2; 8 bases are a match to TRBD1. Germline CDR1 ENHRY, CDR2 SYGVKD. The CDR3 consists of 16 residues. V shed 3 bases and J 4 bases; nucleotides not matched to a gene: 10. CDR3 protein: CAISDPDREMFYGYTF. DNA for the CDR3: TGTGCCATCAGTGATCCGGACAGGGAGATGTTCTATGGCTACACCTTC.

V usage is TRBV6-5 and J usage is TRBJ2-7, with D possibly matching TRBD1 (5 bases). CDR1 is MNHEY and CDR2 is SVGAGI in the germline V gene. This CDR3 contains 15 residues. The V gene lost 2 bases and the J gene lost 3 bases, with 14 bases spanning the gap. The CDR3 here is CASSYGAGKGYEQYF. As DNA, the CDR3 is TGTGCCAGCAGTTACGGGGCAGGGAAAGGCTACGAGCAGTACTTC.

The table lists this clone with a few counts. V is TRBV6-5 and J is TRBJ1-2, with D possibly matching TRBD1 (6 bases). CDR1 and CDR2 (germline): MNHEY, SVGAGI. V lost 2 bases and J 5 bases, leaving 15 bases between the germline ends. This CDR3 is 15 amino acids long. The CDR3 bases are TGTGCCAGCAGTTACACCTACTTACAGGGATATGGCTACACCTTC. It codes for CASSYTYLQGYGYTF.